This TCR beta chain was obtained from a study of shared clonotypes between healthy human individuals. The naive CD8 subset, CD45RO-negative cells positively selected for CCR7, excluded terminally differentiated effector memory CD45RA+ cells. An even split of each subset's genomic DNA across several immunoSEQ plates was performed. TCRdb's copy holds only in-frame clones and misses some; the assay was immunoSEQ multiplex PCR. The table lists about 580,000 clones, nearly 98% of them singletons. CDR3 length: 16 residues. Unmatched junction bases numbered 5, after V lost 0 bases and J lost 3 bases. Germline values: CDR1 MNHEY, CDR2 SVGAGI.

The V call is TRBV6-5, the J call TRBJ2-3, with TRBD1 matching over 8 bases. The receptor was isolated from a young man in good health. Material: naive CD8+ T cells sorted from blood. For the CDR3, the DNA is TGTGCCAGCAGTTACTCTCCCAGGGGGCAGACAGATACGCAGTATTTT. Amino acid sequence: CASSYSPRGQTDTQYF.